Listed below are T cell receptor beta chains from one sample, sequenced in a study of T cells in Graves' hyperthyroidism and ophthalmopathy. MiXCR, applied by TCRdb to the multiplex PCR reads, yields one record per CDR3 protein. The table records about 710,000 distinct CDR3 sequences, about 15% of them present only once. What was sequenced was blood. These receptors were obtained from a man aged 18-30 years with Graves' hyperthyroidism. CDR3s include the opening cysteine and the closing phenylalanine or tryptophan. A D gene is named only where the DNA matches it firmly. A clone size is listed for some rows: how often the clone was seen (once, few, many), or a class if it is expanded.

cdr3_nt,cdr3_aa,j_call,v_call,d_call,clone_size
TGTGCCAGCAGCATACAGGGCCGGAGAGATGGCTACACCTTC,CASSIQGRRDGYTF,TRBJ1-2,TRBV11-2,-,-
TGTGCCATCCGGAAGGTAGGGTCGAACACTGAAGCTTTCTTT,CAIRKVGSNTEAFF,TRBJ1-1,TRBV2,-,many
TGTGCCAGCGGTTACGCGACGCGACGTACTAGCGGTTCCACAGATACGCAGTATTTT,CASGYATRRTSGSTDTQYF,TRBJ2-3,TRBV6-2/TRBV6-3,TRBD2,-
TGTGCCAGTACCCCGTGGGACACCACCCTCTCTGGAAACACCATATATTTT,CASTPWDTTLSGNTIYF,TRBJ1-3,TRBV19,-,few
TGTGCCAACAGTTTTTCAGCAAACACTGAAGCTTTCTTT,CANSFSANTEAFF,TRBJ1-1,TRBV27,-,-
TGTGCCAGCAGTTCCTGGACTAAAGATGGAAAGACCCAGTACTTC,CASSSWTKDGKTQYF,TRBJ2-5,TRBV12-3/TRBV12-4,-,many
TGCAGTGCCATGATTTGGACAGGGCCAGCCAAAAACATTCAGTACTTC,CSAMIWTGPAKNIQYF,TRBJ2-4,TRBV20-1,TRBD1,once
TGTGCCAGCAGCTTAGGAAAGGGGGCAAACACCGGGGAGCTGTTTTTT,CASSLGKGANTGELFF,TRBJ2-2,TRBV7-9,TRBD1,-
TGTGCCAGCAGCTTAGATAAGAACAGGTTTATCCGCTACACCTTC,CASSLDKNRFIRYTF,TRBJ1-2,TRBV7-2,-,-
TGTGCCAGCACACAGCCGGGACAGGGTACGGGAGAGACCCAGTACTTC,CASTQPGQGTGETQYF,TRBJ2-5,TRBV28,TRBD1,many
TGTGCCAGCAGTTTTGACGGGAGGACGGGGAAGACGCAGTATTTT,CASSFDGRTGKTQYF,TRBJ2-3,TRBV28,TRBD2,many
TGTGCCACCAGTCCGCCAGCGAACACCGGGGAGCTGTTTTTT,CATSPPANTGELFF,TRBJ2-2,TRBV24-1,-,-
TGTGCCAGCAGCCCTAGCCCCGATCAGCCCCAGCATTTT,CASSPSPDQPQHF,TRBJ1-5,TRBV7-2,-,many
TGTGCCAGCAGGGGGGACAGGGCCTACGAGCAGTACTTC,CASRGDRAYEQYF,TRBJ2-7,TRBV6-1,TRBD1,-
TGTGCCAGTAGTACATACGAAGGGACCGCCAGGGGCTACACCTTC,CASSTYEGTARGYTF,TRBJ1-2,TRBV19,-,-
TGTGCCAGCAGCGTAGGGACTAGTGTCTACGAGCAGTACTTC,CASSVGTSVYEQYF,TRBJ2-7,TRBV9,TRBD2,few
TGTGCCAGCGGCAACTTGGGGGATAGCACAGATACGCAGTATTTT,CASGNLGDSTDTQYF,TRBJ2-3,TRBV28,-,many
TGTGCCAGCAGTTCCCGGGACAGCAGCGGGCAGCCCCAGCATTTT,CASSSRDSSGQPQHF,TRBJ1-5,TRBV12-3/TRBV12-4,TRBD1,many
TGTGCCAGCAGCCCTCCTCAAGGGAGGGCCGAGGGAGATACGCAGTATTTT,CASSPPQGRAEGDTQYF,TRBJ2-3,TRBV28,TRBD2,many
TGTGCCACCAGTGAGCCCGCGGCTGGGGGCAGCCAAGAGACCCAGTACTTC,CATSEPAAGGSQETQYF,TRBJ2-5,TRBV24-1,-,-
TGCAGCGTTGAAGAGGACCATGGCTACACCTTC,CSVEEDHGYTF,TRBJ1-2,TRBV29-1,-,few
TGTGCCAGCTCACCCGGGCTACCGAACACCGGGGAGCTGTTTTTT,CASSPGLPNTGELFF,TRBJ2-2,TRBV18,-,many
TGTGCCAGCAGCTTGGCTACAGGGTACACTGAAGCTTTCTTT,CASSLATGYTEAFF,TRBJ1-1,TRBV7-2,-,many
TGTGCCATCGGGGACAGCCCACTCAATCAGCCCCAGCATTTT,CAIGDSPLNQPQHF,TRBJ1-5,TRBV10-3,TRBD1,many
TGTGCCTGGAAACAGGGTCGTAAGGCTAGCGGGAGGGGTAGCACAGATACGCAGTATTTT,CAWKQGRKASGRGSTDTQYF,TRBJ2-3,TRBV30,TRBD2,few
TGTGCCAGTAGTTTCACCAGGGGGGGTAGCACTGAAGCTTTCTTT,CASSFTRGGSTEAFF,TRBJ1-1,TRBV19,TRBD1,few
TGTGCCAGCAGTTTTTTCTCTAGCGGCCCGGTCAATGAGCAGTTCTTC,CASSFFSSGPVNEQFF,TRBJ2-1,TRBV12-3/TRBV12-4,TRBD2,many
TGCGCCAGCAGCTGGAATGGGAGAACTGAAGCTTTCTTT,CASSWNGRTEAFF,TRBJ1-1,TRBV5-1,-,-
TGTGCCAGCAGATATATCGGACAGGGGGCATCGGTCCCTGAAGCTTTCTTT,CASRYIGQGASVPEAFF,TRBJ1-1,TRBV28,TRBD1,many
TGTGCCAGCAGCTTAGGCGGTGATCCCCCAGAGACCCAGTACTTC,CASSLGGDPPETQYF,TRBJ2-5,TRBV11-3,-,many
TGTGCCAGTAGGATAGGACCGACAACTAATGAAAAACTGTTTTTT,CASRIGPTTNEKLFF,TRBJ1-4,TRBV19,-,-
TGTGCCAGCAGCCCTAGCCCGGTCTTGAATGAGCAGTTCTTC,CASSPSPVLNEQFF,TRBJ2-1,TRBV3-1,-,few
TGTGCCAGCAGTTTATCCCGGAGAACCGGGGAGCTGTTTTTT,CASSLSRRTGELFF,TRBJ2-2,TRBV12-3/TRBV12-4,-,many
TGCAGTGCTGAAACCGGGACTAGCGGGATCGATGAGCAGTTCTTC,CSAETGTSGIDEQFF,TRBJ2-1,TRBV20-1,TRBD2,-
TGTGCCAGCAGTTTGTTTCCAGGACGGGCCCCGGGCGGGGTCGGGGAGCTGTTTTTT,CASSLFPGRAPGGVGELFF,TRBJ2-2,TRBV28,-,-
TGTGCCAGCAGTTACCCTGGACAGGGAGCTTTCTTT,CASSYPGQGAFF,TRBJ1-1,TRBV6-2/TRBV6-3,TRBD1,-
TGTGCCAGCAGCGTGGGACAGAACTATGGCTACACCTTC,CASSVGQNYGYTF,TRBJ1-2,TRBV9,TRBD1,many